Listed here are 22 T cell receptor beta chains from one sample, sequenced in a study of T cells in Graves' hyperthyroidism and ophthalmopathy. The CDR3 regions of TCR beta were amplified from RNA transcripts. A set of HTBI primers served as the primers for a first-round RT-PCR of the TCR CDR3. TCRdb used MiXCR to reprocess the multiplex PCR reads, holding one entry per CDR3 protein. The table includes over 700,000 distinct CDR3 sequences, 30% to 40% detected once. The sample comprised blood. The receptors here all came from a middle-aged woman with Graves' hyperthyroidism.

The CDR3 sequence is CASSQLVAGEFYEQYF. The CDR3 nucleotides read TGTGCCAGCAGCCAATTGGTGGCGGGAGAATTCTACGAGCAGTACTTC. The chain carries TRBV7-9 and TRBJ2-7, with 7 bases identical to TRBD2. V dropped 5 bases and J dropped 3; count of bases not matched to a gene: 13. This CDR3 region has 16 residues. CDR1 is SEHNR, CDR2 FQNEAQ, per germline (reference sequence).

The CDR3 reads CASSQDRPGGYGSPLHF. The CDR3 DNA sequence: TGCGCCAGCAGCCAAGATCGGCCAGGGGGTTACGGTTCACCCCTCCACTTT. The V gene is TRBV4-3, the J gene TRBJ1-6; the match to TRBD1 covers 7 bases. Germline assignment: CDR1 LGHNA and CDR2 YSLEER. The CDR3 length is 17 residues. The V segment lost 0 bases and the J segment 9 bases; nucleotides outside the gene matches: 11.

This clonotype came up many times. The chain has TRBV7-9 and TRBJ2-7, with D unclear. Germline CDR1 SEHNR, CDR2 FQNEAQ (reference sequence). This CDR3 has 14 residues. V dropped 2 bases and J dropped 6 bases, with 14 bases sitting between them. CDR3 coding DNA: TGTGCCAGCAGCTTATCGGGCCTAAGGGTCGAGCAGTACTTC. This encodes CASSLSGLRVEQYF.

This clonotype was observed a handful of times. The chain couples TRBV7-2 to TRBJ1-2; D perhaps matches TRBD1 (6 bases). The CDR3 extends over 18 amino acids. V lost 5 bases and J lost 3, with 25 bases in between. Germline V gives CDR1 SGHTA, CDR2 FQGNSA. The CDR3 here is CASSPGGGPTRSHYGYTF. In DNA, the CDR3 is TGTGCCAGCAGCCCCGGTGGGGGCCCCACCCGGTCTCACTATGGCTACACCTTC.

This clonotype was counted many times. This sequence joins TRBV7-2 and TRBJ2-7; D is uncertain. The germline V and J ends were trimmed by 5 bases and 2 bases, with 13 bases remaining between them. CDR3 length: 14 residues. Germline lookup yields CDR1 SGHTA and CDR2 FQGNSA. The CDR3 reads CASSHRAQAYEQYF. CDR3 coding DNA: TGTGCCAGCAGCCATCGGGCACAAGCCTACGAGCAGTACTTC.

This clonotype occurred many times. The rearrangement uses TRBV24-1 and TRBJ1-1; 7 bases are shared with TRBD1. The CDR3 sequence is 13 residues long. Germline trimming cut 7 bases from V and 5 bases from J; bases unmatched to any gene: 6. Germline CDR1 and CDR2: KGHDR and SFDVKD. CDR3 nucleotides: TGTGCCACCAGGACCAGGGGGGCGACTGAAGCTTTCTTT. It encodes CATRTRGATEAFF.

CDR3 loop: CASSHKYRASYEQYF. The CDR3 nucleotides are TGCGCCAGCAGCCACAAATACAGGGCCTCCTACGAGCAGTACTTC. The chain is built from TRBV4-3 and TRBJ2-7, with a possible D match to TRBD1 (6 bases). V lost 3 bases and J lost 0, with 12 bases in between. Germline loops: CDR1 LGHNA, CDR2 YSLEER. This CDR3 is built from 15 residues.

This clonotype was seen only a few times. The rearrangement joins TRBV6-5 to TRBJ1-5; 8 bases agree with TRBD1. V was clipped by 2 bases and J by 7 bases; unmatched bases: 10. The CDR3 contains 16 residues. The V gene's germline CDR1 is MNHEY and CDR2 SVGAGI. The CDR3 is CASSYGRLTGVQPQHF. The CDR3 nucleotides are TGTGCCAGCAGTTACGGTCGCCTGACAGGGGTCCAGCCCCAGCATTTT.

This clonotype turned up a few times. The genes are TRBV19 and TRBJ1-2, with D hard to call. CDR1 and CDR2 (germline): LNHDA, SQIVND (reference sequence). The V and J ends lost 0 bases and 7 bases respectively, with 18 bases between them. CDR3 length: 16 amino acids. CDR3 sequence reads: CASSIEGRPQAIGYTF. CDR3 bases: TGTGCCAGTAGTATAGAAGGAAGGCCGCAAGCTATTGGCTACACCTTC.

This clonotype occurred many times. J is TRBJ2-5 and V is TRBV11-2; D uncertain. V lost 8 bases to trimming and J lost 5 bases, with 18 bases between them. The germline CDR1 and CDR2 sequences are SGHAT and FQNNGV. This CDR3 region has 14 residues. In nucleotides, the CDR3 is TGTGCCAGCGCGCTGATGGGCGCTCTGGAGACCCAGTACTTC. This sequence encodes CASALMGALETQYF.

This clonotype was seen ten or more times. The gene calls are TRBV13 and TRBJ2-7; D is unclear. The CDR3 contains 12 residues. CDR1 and CDR2 (germline): PRHDT, FYEKMQ (reference sequence). V lost 7 bases and J 1 base, leaving 8 bases between the germline ends. CDR3: CASTLGSYEQYF. CDR3 DNA sequence: TGTGCCAGCACCCTCGGATCCTACGAGCAGTACTTC.

This clonotype was observed at least ten times. The chain couples TRBV9 to TRBJ1-1; D uncertain. Trimming cost V 0 bases and J 7 bases, with 10 bases left between them. The CDR3 consists of 13 residues. CDR1 and CDR2 (germline): SGDLS, YYNGEE. Here the CDR3 reads CASSVAQNGEAFF. The CDR3 bases are TGTGCCAGCAGCGTAGCTCAGAACGGTGAAGCTTTCTTT.

The CDR3 reads CASRDLLARAQDGYTF. CDR3 sequence (DNA): TGTGCCAGCAGGGACCTACTGGCCAGGGCGCAGGATGGCTACACCTTC. The V call is TRBV2, the J call TRBJ1-2; TRBD1 might be the D (5 bases). The CDR3 covers 16 residues. V was trimmed by 6 bases and J by 6 bases, leaving 23 bases between them. The germline gives CDR1 SNHLY, CDR2 FYNNEI.

This sequence joins TRBV20-1 and TRBJ2-5, with D perhaps TRBD1 (6 bases). The CDR3 has 13 residues. The germline gives CDR1 DFQATT, CDR2 SNEGSKA (reference sequence). Trimming took 7 bases from V and 7 from J, leaving 19 bases between them. The CDR3 region has the DNA TGCAGTGTTACAACGGGGCCAGGGGTGACCCAGTACTTC. Protein sequence: CSVTTGPGVTQYF.

A word on this clonotype: A read error may produce the germline difference seen at one junction end. The J gene is TRBJ1-2, the V gene TRBV6-5; D possibly corresponds to TRBD1 (5 bases). Germline CDR1 and CDR2: MNHEY and SVGAGI. The CDR3 length is 16 residues. The CDR3 coding sequence is TGTGCCAGCAGCTTGGGGCAAGACAGACCCACCTATGGCTGCACCTTC. Its translation is CASSLGQDRPTYGCTF.

This clonotype has a count of ten or more. The chain joins TRBV7-9 to TRBJ1-2, with 9 bases aligning to TRBD1. This CDR3 comprises 16 residues. J lost 0 bases, V lost 5 bases, and 7 bases had no gene match. Germline V gene lookup returns CDR1 SEHNR and CDR2 FQNEAQ (reference sequence). The CDR3 nucleotides are TGTGCCAGCAGCCCCATGACAGGGGGAACTAACTATGGCTACACCTTC. Translation gives CASSPMTGGTNYGYTF. The variable domain in full, completed from reference TRBV7-9 and TRBJ1-2, reads DTGVSQNPRHKITKRGQNVTFRCDPISEHNRLYWYRQTLGQGPEFLTYFQNEAQLEKSRLLSDRFSAERPKGSFSTLEIQRTEQGDSAMYLCASSPMTGGTNYGYTFGSGTRLTVV.

The V and J genes are TRBV5-6 and TRBJ1-5, with D uncertain. Germline CDR1 and CDR2: SGHDT and YYEEEE. The CDR3 covers 16 residues. Trimming removed 3 bases at V and 2 bases at J, with 15 bases between. The CDR3 sequence: CASSSSTRFGNQPQHF. CDR3 nucleotides: TGTGCCAGCAGCTCCTCGACCCGGTTTGGCAATCAGCCCCAGCATTTT. Drawing the rest from reference TRBV5-6 and TRBJ1-5, the complete variable domain is DAGVTQSPTHLIKTRGQQVTLRCSPKSGHDTVSWYQQALGQGPQFIFQYYEEEERQRGNFPDRFSGHQFPNYSSELNVNALLLGDSALYLCASSSSTRFGNQPQHFGDGTRLSIL.

The chain uses TRBV4-1 and TRBJ2-7; TRBD2 might be the D (5 bases). V gave up 0 bases and J gave up 0 bases, with 18 bases separating them. This CDR3 is built from 18 residues. The germline V gene encodes CDR1 MGHRA and CDR2 YSYEKL. CDR3 region: CASSQDVTRGSSSYEQYF. For the CDR3, the DNA is TGCGCCAGCAGCCAAGATGTAACACGAGGGTCCAGCTCCTACGAGCAGTACTTC.

This clonotype was seen repeatedly, ten times or more. V usage is TRBV7-9 and J usage is TRBJ2-7; 7 nucleotides align to TRBD1. The CDR3 is 16 residues long. CDR1 is SEHNR and CDR2 is FQNEAQ in the germline V gene (reference sequence). V lost 1 base and J lost 0; bases outside the gene matches: 6. CDR3 DNA sequence: TGTGCCAGCAGCTTAGGCTGGGACAGATCCTCCTACGAGCAGTACTTC. Translated, it gives CASSLGWDRSSYEQYF.

On this clonotype itself: A much larger clone differs by one base, so this may be a read error. The rearrangement links TRBV7-2 to TRBJ2-5, with D possibly TRBD2 on 5 matching bases. Looked up from germline, CDR1 is SGHTA and CDR2 is FQGNSA. This CDR3 is built from 18 residues. The CDR3 protein is CASSPIRVGKSTRETQCF. The CDR3 bases are TGTGCCAGCAGCCCAATACGGGTTGGCAAATCCACGAGGGAGACCCAGTGCTTC.

Many counts were recorded for this clonotype. The J gene is TRBJ2-7, the V gene TRBV29-1, with 8 bases lining up with TRBD2. The CDR3 is 14 amino acids. Germline V CDR1 and CDR2: SQVTM, ANQGSEA. The CDR3 bases are TGCAGTATTGAAACGGGGGGGGCCGAAGTGGAGCAGTACTTC. As protein: CSIETGGAEVEQYF.

This clonotype was seen a handful of times. The chain combines TRBV5-1 with TRBJ2-7; TRBD1 aligns across 8 bases. The CDR3 is 16 amino acids. Germline values: CDR1 SGHRS, CDR2 YFSETQ. Losses at the gene ends were 5 bases for V and 3 bases for J; bases not matched to a gene: 13. The CDR3 sequence is CASSFELGQDRYEQYF. The CDR3 DNA sequence: TGCGCCAGCAGTTTCGAACTGGGACAGGACCGCTACGAGCAGTACTTC.